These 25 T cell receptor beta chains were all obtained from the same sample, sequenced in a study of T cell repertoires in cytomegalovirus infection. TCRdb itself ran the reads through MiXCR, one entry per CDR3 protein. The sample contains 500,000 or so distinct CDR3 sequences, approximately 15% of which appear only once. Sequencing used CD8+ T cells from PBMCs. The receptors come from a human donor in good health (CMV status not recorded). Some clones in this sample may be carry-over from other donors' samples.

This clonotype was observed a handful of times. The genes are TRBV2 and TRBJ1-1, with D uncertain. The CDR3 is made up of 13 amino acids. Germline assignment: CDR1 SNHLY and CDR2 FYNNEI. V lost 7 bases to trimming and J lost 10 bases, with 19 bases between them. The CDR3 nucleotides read TGTGCCAGCACCAGATACCCGGCTGAAGGAGCTTTCTTT. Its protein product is CASTRYPAEGAFF.

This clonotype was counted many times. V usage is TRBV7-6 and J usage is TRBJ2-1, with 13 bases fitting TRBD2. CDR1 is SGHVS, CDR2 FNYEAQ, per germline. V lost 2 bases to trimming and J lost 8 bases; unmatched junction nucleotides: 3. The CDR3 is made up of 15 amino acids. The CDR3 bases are TGTGCCAGCAGCTTAACGACTAGCGGGGGGTATGAGCAGTTCTTC. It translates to CASSLTTSGGYEQFF.

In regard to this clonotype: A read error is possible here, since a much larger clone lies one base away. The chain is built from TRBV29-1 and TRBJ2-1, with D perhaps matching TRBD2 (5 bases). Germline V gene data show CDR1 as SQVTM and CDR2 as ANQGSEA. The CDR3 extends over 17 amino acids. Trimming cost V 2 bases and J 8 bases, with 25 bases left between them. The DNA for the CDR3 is TGCAGCGTTGAATATCTGGTGGAGGACTTCCTGGGCGATGAGCAGTTCTTC. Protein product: CSVEYLVEDFLGDEQFF.

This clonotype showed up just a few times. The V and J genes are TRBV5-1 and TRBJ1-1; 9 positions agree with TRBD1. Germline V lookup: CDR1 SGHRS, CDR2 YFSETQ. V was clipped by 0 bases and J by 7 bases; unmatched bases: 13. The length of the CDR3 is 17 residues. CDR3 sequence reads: CASSLAGTGRGGDEAFF. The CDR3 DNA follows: TGCGCCAGCAGCTTGGCTGGGACAGGGAGGGGAGGGGATGAAGCTTTCTTT.

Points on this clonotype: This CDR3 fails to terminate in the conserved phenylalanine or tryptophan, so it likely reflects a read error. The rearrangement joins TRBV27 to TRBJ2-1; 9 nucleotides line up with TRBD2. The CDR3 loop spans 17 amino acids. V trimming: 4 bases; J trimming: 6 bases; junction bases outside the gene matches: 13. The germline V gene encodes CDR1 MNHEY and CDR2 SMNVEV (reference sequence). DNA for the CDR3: TGTGCCAGCAGTTCTTTTTCGAGCGGGAGGATAAGCAATGAGCAGTTCTTA. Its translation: CASSSFSSGRISNEQFL.

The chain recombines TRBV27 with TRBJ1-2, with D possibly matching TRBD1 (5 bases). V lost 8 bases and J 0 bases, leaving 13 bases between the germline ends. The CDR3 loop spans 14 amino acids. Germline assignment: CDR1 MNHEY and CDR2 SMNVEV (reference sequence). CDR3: CASSSPGTNYGYTF. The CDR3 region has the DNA TGTGCCAGCTCGTCCCCAGGGACTAACTATGGCTACACCTTC.

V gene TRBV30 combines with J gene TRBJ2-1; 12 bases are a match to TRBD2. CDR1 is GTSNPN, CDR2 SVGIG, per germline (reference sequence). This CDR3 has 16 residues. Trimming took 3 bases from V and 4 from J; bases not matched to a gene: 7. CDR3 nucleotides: TGTGCCTGGAGACACCTAGCGGGAGGGTATTACAATGAGCAGTTCTTC. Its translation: CAWRHLAGGYYNEQFF.

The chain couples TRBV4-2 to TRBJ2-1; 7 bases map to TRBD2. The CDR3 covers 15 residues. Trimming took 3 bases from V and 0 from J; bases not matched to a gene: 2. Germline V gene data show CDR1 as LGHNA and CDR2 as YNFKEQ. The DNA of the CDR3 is TGTGCCAGCAGCCATGGGAGGGACTCCTACAATGAGCAGTTCTTC. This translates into CASSHGRDSYNEQFF.

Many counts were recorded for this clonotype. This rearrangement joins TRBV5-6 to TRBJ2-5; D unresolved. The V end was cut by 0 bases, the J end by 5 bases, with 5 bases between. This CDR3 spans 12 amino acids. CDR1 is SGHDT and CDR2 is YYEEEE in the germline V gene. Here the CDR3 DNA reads TGTGCCAGCAGCTTGGCAGAGGAGACCCAGTACTTC. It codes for CASSLAEETQYF.

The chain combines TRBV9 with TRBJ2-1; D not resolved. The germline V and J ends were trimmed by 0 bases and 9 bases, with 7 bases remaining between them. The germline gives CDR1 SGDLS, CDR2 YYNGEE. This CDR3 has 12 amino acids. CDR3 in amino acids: CASSVGLSEQFF. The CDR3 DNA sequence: TGTGCCAGCAGCGTAGGTCTGAGTGAGCAGTTCTTC.

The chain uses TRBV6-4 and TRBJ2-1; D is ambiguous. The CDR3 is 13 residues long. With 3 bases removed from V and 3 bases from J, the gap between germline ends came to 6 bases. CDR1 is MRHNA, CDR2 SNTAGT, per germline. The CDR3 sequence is CASSEGNYNEQFF. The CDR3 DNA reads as TGTGCCAGCAGTGAGGGAAACTACAATGAGCAGTTCTTC.

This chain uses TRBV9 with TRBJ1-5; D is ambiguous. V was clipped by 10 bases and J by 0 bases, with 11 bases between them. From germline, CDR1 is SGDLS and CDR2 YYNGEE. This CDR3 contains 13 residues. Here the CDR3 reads CASGDYSNQPQHF. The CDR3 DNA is TGTGCCTCCGGGGATTATAGCAATCAGCCCCAGCATTTT.

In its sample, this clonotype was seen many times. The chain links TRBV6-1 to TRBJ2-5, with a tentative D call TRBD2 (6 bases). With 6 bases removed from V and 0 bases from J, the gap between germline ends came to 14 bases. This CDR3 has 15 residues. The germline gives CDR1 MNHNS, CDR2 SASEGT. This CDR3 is CASSDYRDYQETQYF. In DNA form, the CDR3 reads TGTGCCAGCAGCGATTATCGGGACTACCAAGAGACCCAGTACTTC.

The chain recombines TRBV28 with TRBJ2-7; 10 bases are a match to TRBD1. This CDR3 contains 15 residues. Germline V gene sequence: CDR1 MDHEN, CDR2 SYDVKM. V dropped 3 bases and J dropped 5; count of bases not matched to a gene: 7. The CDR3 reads CASSFTGTGADEQYF. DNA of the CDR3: TGTGCCAGCAGTTTCACCGGGACAGGGGCAGACGAGCAGTACTTC.

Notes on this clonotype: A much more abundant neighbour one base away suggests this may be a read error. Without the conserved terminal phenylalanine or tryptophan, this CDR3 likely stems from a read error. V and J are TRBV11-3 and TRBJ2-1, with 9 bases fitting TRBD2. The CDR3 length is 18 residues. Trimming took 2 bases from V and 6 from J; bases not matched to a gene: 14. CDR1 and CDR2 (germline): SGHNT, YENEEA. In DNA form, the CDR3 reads TGTGCCAGCAGCTTAAGTGTGTGGCGGGAGGGCCTCTCCAATGAGCAGTTCTTA. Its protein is CASSLSVWREGLSNEQFL.

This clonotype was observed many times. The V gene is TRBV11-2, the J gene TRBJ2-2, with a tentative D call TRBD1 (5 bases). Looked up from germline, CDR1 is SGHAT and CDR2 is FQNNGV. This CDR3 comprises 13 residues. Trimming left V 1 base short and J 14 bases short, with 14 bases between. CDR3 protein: CASSLGQPRTLFF. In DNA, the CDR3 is TGTGCCAGCAGCTTAGGGCAACCACGGACACTGTTTTTT.

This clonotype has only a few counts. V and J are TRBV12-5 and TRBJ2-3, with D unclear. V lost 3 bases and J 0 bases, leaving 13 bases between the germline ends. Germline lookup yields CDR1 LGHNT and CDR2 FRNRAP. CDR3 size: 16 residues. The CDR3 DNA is TGTGCTAGTGGTTTAACACTCGGTCTGAGCACAGATACGCAGTATTTT. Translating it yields CASGLTLGLSTDTQYF.

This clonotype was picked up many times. This CDR3 reads CATRQKESSYNSPLHF. In nucleotides, the CDR3 is TGTGCCACTCGTCAGAAGGAGAGCTCCTATAATTCACCCCTCCACTTT. The chain carries TRBV6-1 and TRBJ1-6, with unresolved D. The V end was cut by 10 bases, the J end by 0 bases, with 16 bases between. The length of the CDR3 is 16 residues. Germline lookup yields CDR1 MNHNS and CDR2 SASEGT.

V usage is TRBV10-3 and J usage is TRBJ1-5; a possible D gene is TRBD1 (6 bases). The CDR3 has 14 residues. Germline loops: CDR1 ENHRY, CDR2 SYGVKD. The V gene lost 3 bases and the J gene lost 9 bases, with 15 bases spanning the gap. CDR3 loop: CAISDYQGWGPQHF. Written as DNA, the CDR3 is TGTGCCATCAGTGATTATCAGGGGTGGGGGCCCCAGCATTTT.

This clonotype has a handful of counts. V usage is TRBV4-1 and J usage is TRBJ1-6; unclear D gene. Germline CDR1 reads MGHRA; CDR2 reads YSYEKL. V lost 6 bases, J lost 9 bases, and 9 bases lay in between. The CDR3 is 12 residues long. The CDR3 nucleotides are TGCGCCAGCAGGAGCGGTGCTTCACCCCTCCACTTT. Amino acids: CASRSGASPLHF.

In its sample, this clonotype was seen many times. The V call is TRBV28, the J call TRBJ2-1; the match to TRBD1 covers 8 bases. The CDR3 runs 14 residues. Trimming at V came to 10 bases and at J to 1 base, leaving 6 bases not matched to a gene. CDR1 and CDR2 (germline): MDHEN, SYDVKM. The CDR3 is CAILDRGSYNEQFF. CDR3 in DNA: TGTGCCATTCTCGACAGGGGATCCTACAATGAGCAGTTCTTC.

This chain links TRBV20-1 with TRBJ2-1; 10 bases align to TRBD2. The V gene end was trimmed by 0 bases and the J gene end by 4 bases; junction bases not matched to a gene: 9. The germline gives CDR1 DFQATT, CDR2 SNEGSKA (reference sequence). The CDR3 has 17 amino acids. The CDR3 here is CSARDLAGALEYNEQFF. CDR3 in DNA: TGCAGTGCTAGAGATCTAGCGGGGGCTCTAGAGTACAATGAGCAGTTCTTC.

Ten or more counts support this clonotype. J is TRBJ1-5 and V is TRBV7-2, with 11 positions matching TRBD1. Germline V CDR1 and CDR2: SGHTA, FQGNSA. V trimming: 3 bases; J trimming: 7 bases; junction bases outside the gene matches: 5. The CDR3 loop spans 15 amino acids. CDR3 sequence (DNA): TGTGCCAGCAGCTTCCGGACAGGGGGCGACCAGCCCCAGCATTTT. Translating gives CASSFRTGGDQPQHF.

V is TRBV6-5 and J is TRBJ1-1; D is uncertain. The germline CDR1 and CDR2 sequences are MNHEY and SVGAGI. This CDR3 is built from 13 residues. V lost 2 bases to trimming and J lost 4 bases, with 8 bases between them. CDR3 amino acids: CASSYMGGTEAFF. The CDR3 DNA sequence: TGTGCCAGCAGTTACATGGGTGGCACTGAAGCTTTCTTT.

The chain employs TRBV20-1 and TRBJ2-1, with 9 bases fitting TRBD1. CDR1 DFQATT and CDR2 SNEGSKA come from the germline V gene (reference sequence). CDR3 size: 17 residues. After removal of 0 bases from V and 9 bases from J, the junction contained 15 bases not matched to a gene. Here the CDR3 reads CSARDQTGGWWSGEQFF. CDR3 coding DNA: TGCAGTGCTAGAGATCAAACAGGGGGCTGGTGGTCGGGTGAGCAGTTCTTC.